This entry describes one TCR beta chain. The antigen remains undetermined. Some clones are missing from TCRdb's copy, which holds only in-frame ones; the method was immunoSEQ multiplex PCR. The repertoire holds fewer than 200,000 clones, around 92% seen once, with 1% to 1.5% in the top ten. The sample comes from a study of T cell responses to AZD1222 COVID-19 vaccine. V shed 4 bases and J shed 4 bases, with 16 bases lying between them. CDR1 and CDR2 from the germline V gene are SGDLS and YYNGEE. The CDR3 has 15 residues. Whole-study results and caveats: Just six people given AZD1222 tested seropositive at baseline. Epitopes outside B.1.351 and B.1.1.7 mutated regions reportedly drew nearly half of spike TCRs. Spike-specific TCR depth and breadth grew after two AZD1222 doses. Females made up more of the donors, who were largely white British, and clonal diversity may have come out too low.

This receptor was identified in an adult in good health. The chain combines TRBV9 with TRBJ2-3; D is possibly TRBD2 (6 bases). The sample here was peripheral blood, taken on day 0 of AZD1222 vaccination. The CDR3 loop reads CASSLRVAAPDTQYF. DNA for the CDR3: TGTGCCAGCAGCCTCCGGGTAGCGGCCCCAGATACGCAGTATTTT. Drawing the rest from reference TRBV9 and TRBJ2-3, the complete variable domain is DSGVTQTPKHLITATGQRVTLRCSPRSGDLSVYWYQQSLDQGLQFLIQYYNGEERAKGNILERFSAQQFPDLHSELNLSSLELGDSALYFCASSLRVAAPDTQYFGPGTRLTVL.